A single sample gave rise to the 28 T cell receptor beta chains below, sequenced in a study of control samples from healthy donors and cancer patients. Repertoires were generated with immunoSEQ multiplex PCR, while TCRdb's copy carries only in-frame clones and drops some. The sample shows about 110,000 clones, 70% to 85% of them seen only once. What was sequenced was blood. The receptor source for this set is a young man in good health.

The rearrangement joins TRBV19 to TRBJ1-2; 10 bases are a match to TRBD1. Germline assignment: CDR1 LNHDA and CDR2 SQIVND (reference sequence). The CDR3 is 15 residues long. The junction had 10 bases not matched to a gene; V was cut back by 4 bases and J by 8 bases. CDR3 residues: CASSTTSTGGAGYTF. For the CDR3, the DNA is TGTGCCAGTAGTACCACCTCGACAGGGGGCGCGGGCTACACCTTC.

The V call is TRBV4-2, the J call TRBJ2-2, with 8 bases identical to TRBD2. Germline CDR1 LGHNA, CDR2 YNFKEQ. Trimming cost V 3 bases and J 5 bases; bases outside gene matches: 5. This CDR3 region has 15 residues. CDR3 region: CASSQSGGVTGELFF. The DNA for the CDR3 is TGTGCCAGCAGCCAGAGCGGGGGTGTTACCGGGGAGCTGTTTTTT.

This clone has just a few counts. The chain employs TRBV19 and TRBJ2-6; D is undetermined. Germline V gene data show CDR1 as LNHDA and CDR2 as SQIVND (reference sequence). The CDR3 covers 15 residues. V shed 5 bases and J shed 2 bases, with 10 bases lying between them. The CDR3 spells CASSERVAGANVLTF. The DNA for the CDR3 is TGTGCCAGTAGTGAAAGGGTGGCTGGGGCCAACGTCCTGACTTTC.

The V call is TRBV14, the J call TRBJ1-6; D gene ambiguous. CDR3 size: 15 residues. Germline V gene data show CDR1 as SGHDN and CDR2 as FVKESK. V shed 0 bases and J shed 10 bases, with 13 bases lying between them. CDR3 amino acids: CASSQESLRRSPLHF. CDR3 DNA sequence: TGTGCCAGCAGCCAAGAATCCCTACGGCGATCACCCCTCCACTTT.

J is TRBJ2-3 and V is TRBV5-1, with unresolved D. The CDR3 totals 14 residues. V dropped 7 bases and J dropped 2 bases, with 14 bases sitting between them. Germline V gene data show CDR1 as SGHRS and CDR2 as YFSETQ. Here the CDR3 reads CASCDTYHTDTQYF. The CDR3 nucleotides are TGCGCCAGCTGCGACACCTATCACACAGATACGCAGTATTTT.

The rearrangement joins TRBV4-1 to TRBJ1-1; perhaps TRBD1 as D (5 bases). Germline values: CDR1 MGHRA, CDR2 YSYEKL. V gave up 4 bases and J gave up 2 bases, with 14 bases separating them. This CDR3 has 15 amino acids. CDR3 loop: CASSLQSDINTEAFF. The CDR3 nucleotides read TGCGCCAGCAGCCTTCAATCGGACATCAACACTGAAGCTTTCTTT.

J is TRBJ2-7 and V is TRBV10-3, with 8 nucleotides matching TRBD1. The germline gives CDR1 ENHRY, CDR2 SYGVKD. The J segment lost 0 bases and the V segment lost 10 bases, leaving 2 bases of the junction unmatched. The CDR3 consists of 12 residues. CDR3 sequence: CATGQGSYEQYF. DNA of the CDR3: TGTGCCACAGGACAGGGCTCCTACGAGCAGTACTTC.

This clone was found a few times. The V and J genes are TRBV6-1 and TRBJ1-6, with a weak D call TRBD1 (6 bases). Germline V gene lookup returns CDR1 MNHNS and CDR2 SASEGT. This CDR3 comprises 16 residues. V lost 2 bases, J lost 3 bases, and 11 bases lay in between. CDR3 loop: CASSETPGDYNSPLHF. The CDR3 DNA sequence: TGTGCCAGCAGTGAAACGCCAGGGGACTATAATTCACCCCTCCACTTT.

This clone is a singleton in its sample. V and J are TRBV23-1 and TRBJ2-7, with D perhaps matching TRBD1 or TRBD2 (5 bases each). TRBV23-1 is marked as an open reading frame, function uncertain. V lost 3 bases, J lost 2 bases, and 20 bases lay in between. CDR3 length equals 17 residues. The CDR3 sequence: CASSHRRAWDDAYEQYV. The CDR3 nucleotides are TGCGCCAGCAGTCATCGCCGCGCATGGGACGACGCCTACGAGCAGTACGTC.

This clone has only one observation. This CDR3 is also generated by other DNA sequences in the sample. CDR3 loop: CASSSGPGGYGYTF. The CDR3 bases are TGTGCCAGCAGCTCCGGCCCAGGGGGCTATGGCTACACCTTC. This rearrangement joins TRBV7-2 to TRBJ1-2; 7 positions match TRBD1. This CDR3 has 14 amino acids. CDR1 and CDR2 from the germline V gene are SGHTA and FQGNSA. Germline trimming cut 4 bases from V and 4 bases from J; bases unmatched to any gene: 6.

The chain links TRBV27 to TRBJ2-5; D is uncertain. The CDR3 has 14 amino acids. Trimming took 3 bases from V and 5 from J, leaving 13 bases between them. CDR1 is MNHEY, CDR2 SMNVEV, per germline (reference sequence). The CDR3 DNA is TGTGCCAGCAGTTTTTACCGGACCGGGGAGACCCAGTACTTC. Protein: CASSFYRTGETQYF.

J is TRBJ1-6 and V is TRBV25-1; no reliable D call. CDR3 length equals 15 residues. CDR1 is MGHDK and CDR2 is SYGVNS in the germline V gene. V gave up 6 bases and J gave up 4 bases, with 13 bases separating them. This CDR3 is CASSANGSYNSPLHF. CDR3 DNA: TGTGCCAGCAGCGCTAACGGGTCTTATAATTCACCCCTCCACTTT.

In this sample, this clone turned up a few times. CDR3 in amino acids: CASSLGDTGEQFF. DNA of the CDR3: TGTGCCAGCAGCTTAGGAGACACGGGAGAGCAGTTCTTC. The chain uses TRBV7-2 and TRBJ2-1; tentatively, D is TRBD2 (5 bases). V was cut by 1 base and J by 10 bases, with 11 bases left in between. CDR1 is SGHTA and CDR2 is FQGNSA in the germline V gene. The CDR3 has 13 residues.

The chain carries TRBV6-5 and TRBJ2-3, with 8 bases lining up with TRBD2. The V gene end was trimmed by 10 bases and the J gene end by 4 bases; junction bases not matched to a gene: 10. The CDR3 contains 14 residues. Per germline, CDR1 MNHEY and CDR2 SVGAGI. The CDR3 is CATPGGAFSDTQYF. In nucleotides, the CDR3 is TGTGCCACCCCCGGGGGGGCTTTCTCAGATACGCAGTATTTT.

The chain carries TRBV6-5 and TRBJ2-7; D might be TRBD1 (5 bases). Germline V gene lookup returns CDR1 MNHEY and CDR2 SVGAGI. The CDR3 covers 14 residues. The germline V and J ends were trimmed by 2 bases and 5 bases, with 13 bases remaining between them. The CDR3 loop reads CASSYEAGSHEQYV. Here the CDR3 DNA reads TGTGCCAGCAGTTACGAGGCAGGGTCCCACGAGCAGTACGTC.

This chain uses TRBV19 with TRBJ2-5, with 8 positions matching TRBD1. Germline lookup yields CDR1 LNHDA and CDR2 SQIVND (reference sequence). There are 16 residues in the CDR3. Trimming cost V 4 bases and J 3 bases; bases outside gene matches: 10. The DNA of the CDR3 is TGTGCCAGTAGTACCAGGACAGGGAAGGTAGAAGAGACCCAGTACTTC. It translates to CASSTRTGKVEETQYF.

The chain is built from TRBV2 and TRBJ2-1; D possibly corresponds to TRBD1 (6 bases). Germline V lookup: CDR1 SNHLY, CDR2 FYNNEI. The CDR3 has 19 residues. V was pared by 9 bases and J by 4 bases, with 31 bases between. CDR3 bases: TGTGCCAGTAACCTCCCGTCCTGGGGCAGGGACACCCCTTACAATGAGCAGTTCTTC. This translates into CASNLPSWGRDTPYNEQFF.

This rearrangement joins TRBV5-1 to TRBJ1-6; perhaps TRBD1 as D (5 bases). In germline, CDR1 is SGHRS, CDR2 YFSETQ. This CDR3 has 16 residues. Trimming removed 3 bases at V and 7 bases at J, with 17 bases between. The CDR3 DNA is TGCGCCAGCAGCTACACCGGGACGGGGATCAATTCACCCCTCCACTTT. Protein product: CASSYTGTGINSPLHF.

The chain joins TRBV24-1 to TRBJ2-2; 10 bases map to TRBD2. With 0 bases clipped from V and 4 bases from J, the junction kept 13 bases outside the gene matches. Germline V CDR1 and CDR2: KGHDR, SFDVKD. This CDR3 is built from 20 residues. For the CDR3, the DNA is TGTGCCACCAGTGATTTGTGGATCAGCGGGGGGGCGAGGAGCACCGGGGAGCTGTTTTTT. It specifies CATSDLWISGGARSTGELFF.

V is TRBV7-9 and J is TRBJ2-1; possibly TRBD2 for D (5 bases). The V gene lost 5 bases and the J gene lost 6 bases, with 23 bases spanning the gap. The germline gives CDR1 SEHNR, CDR2 FQNEAQ (reference sequence). This CDR3 has 17 amino acids. CDR3 amino acids: CASSHPIRRAIANEQFF. The CDR3 region has the DNA TGTGCCAGCAGCCACCCCATACGGCGGGCGATCGCCAATGAGCAGTTCTTC. The full variable domain, with the rest looked up from reference TRBV7-9 and TRBJ2-1, is DTGVSQNPRHKITKRGQNVTFRCDPISEHNRLYWYRQTLGQGPEFLTYFQNEAQLEKSRLLSDRFSAERPKGSFSTLEIQRTEQGDSAMYLCASSHPIRRAIANEQFFGPGTRLTVL.

This clone was seen only once. This chain joins TRBV30 and TRBJ2-7; TRBD1 or TRBD2 may be the D gene (5 bases each). CDR1 is GTSNPN, CDR2 SVGIG, per germline (reference sequence). The CDR3 loop spans 14 amino acids. The V end lost 0 bases, the J end lost 6 bases, and 15 bases lay between the germline ends. The CDR3 DNA reads TGTGCCTGGAGTGTACCGGGGTCGCAGGGCGAGCAGTACTTC. Translation gives CAWSVPGSQGEQYF.

The chain has TRBV5-1 and TRBJ2-6; D is unclear. The CDR3 covers 16 residues. V gave up 0 bases and J gave up 4 bases, with 11 bases separating them. CDR1 is SGHRS and CDR2 is YFSETQ in the germline V gene. In nucleotides, the CDR3 is TGCGCCAGCAGCTTGGAATCCGGCTCCGGGGCCAACGTCCTGACTTTC. Protein sequence: CASSLESGSGANVLTF.

V usage is TRBV14 and J usage is TRBJ1-2; a possible D gene is TRBD1 (5 bases). Between the trimmed V and J ends, which lost 1 base and 8 bases, there was a span of 14 bases. Germline CDR1 SGHDN, CDR2 FVKESK. The length of the CDR3 is 14 residues. This chain's CDR3 is CASSQASKGRGYTF. As DNA, the CDR3 is TGTGCCAGCAGCCAAGCTTCGAAGGGGCGAGGCTACACCTTC. Based on the CDR3 plus reference TRBV14 and TRBJ1-2, the full variable domain is EAGVTQFPSHSVIEKGQTVTLRCDPISGHDNLYWYRRVMGKEIKFLLHFVKESKQDESGMPNNRFLAERTGGTYSTLKVQPAELEDSGVYFCASSQASKGRGYTFGSGTRLTVV.

Remarks on this clone: This sample also contains other DNA sequences that code for the same CDR3. The CDR3 DNA reads TGCGCCAGCAGCTTGGGACAAGTAAATTCACCCCTCCACTTT. This sequence encodes CASSLGQVNSPLHF. The V and J genes are TRBV5-1 and TRBJ1-6; no definite D call. This CDR3 comprises 14 residues. Germline values: CDR1 SGHRS, CDR2 YFSETQ. Between the trimmed V and J ends, which lost 0 bases and 7 bases, there was a span of 8 bases.

In regard to this clone: The limits of the CDR3 on the DNA are not certain, so only TCRdb's listed CDR3 is given. The genes are TRBV21-1 and TRBJ2-7; TRBD1, the D gene given by the table, was not confirmed from the DNA. TRBV21-1 is annotated as a pseudogene. The CDR3 numbers 17 amino acids, ends counted. The CDR3: CASSALWGKGNIYEQYF.

The table lists this clone with a count of one. The gene calls are TRBV18 and TRBJ2-7; no reliable D call. The CDR3 runs 16 residues. With 1 base removed from V and 3 bases from J, the gap between germline ends came to 16 bases. Germline V lookup: CDR1 KGHSH, CDR2 LQKENI. CDR3 sequence (DNA): TGTGCCAGCTCACCACTCCCTCCTCCTTATAGCTACGAGCAGTACTTC. Encoded protein: CASSPLPPPYSYEQYF.

The rearrangement links TRBV5-5 to TRBJ1-3; D not certain. Germline CDR1 SGHKS, CDR2 YYEKEE (reference sequence). This CDR3 is built from 12 residues. The V and J ends lost 9 bases and 0 bases respectively, with 7 bases between them. CDR3 sequence reads: CATRSSGNTIYF. In DNA form, the CDR3 reads TGTGCCACCAGAAGCTCTGGAAACACCATATATTTT.

This chain joins TRBV19 and TRBJ2-3, with D perhaps matching TRBD1 (6 bases). Germline V CDR1 and CDR2: LNHDA, SQIVND (reference sequence). The CDR3 runs to 15 residues. V was clipped by 3 bases and J by 4 bases, with 14 bases between them. The CDR3 loop is CASSIEDSVADTQYF. Here the CDR3 DNA reads TGTGCCAGTAGTATTGAGGACAGTGTTGCAGATACGCAGTATTTT.